This T cell receptor (beta chain) was sequenced for a study of T cell responses to AZD1222 COVID-19 vaccine. Findings and caveats of the study: After the peak T cell response, and only then, were repertoires sampled. Donors were mostly white British, more females; clonal diversity possibly underestimated. Seropositivity was recorded at baseline in only 5 or 6 AZD1222 recipients.

This clone has a single count. Its antigen is undetermined. This CDR3 is built from 13 residues. Between the trimmed V and J ends, which lost 5 bases and 2 bases, there was a span of 9 bases. Germline V gene lookup returns CDR1 SEHNR and CDR2 FQNEAQ (reference sequence). TCRdb's table, derived via immunoSEQ multiplex PCR, lists solely in-frame clones and lacks some. The table lists about 120,000 clones, around 84% of them singletons. This chain uses TRBV7-9 with TRBJ1-2; D ambiguous. This receptor was obtained from an adult who received the AZD1222 COVID-19 vaccine. The sample in question was peripheral blood, obtained 28 days after the second AZD1222 dose. CDR3 nucleotides: TGTGCCAGCAGCCTGGGATTCAACTATGGCTACACCTTC. Amino acids: CASSLGFNYGYTF. Supplemented by reference TRBV7-9 and TRBJ1-2, the full variable domain reads DTGVSQNPRHKITKRGQNVTFRCDPISEHNRLYWYRQTLGQGPEFLTYFQNEAQLEKSRLLSDRFSAERPKGSFSTLEIQRTEQGDSAMYLCASSLGFNYGYTFGSGTRLTVV.